One and the same sample provided the 26 T cell receptor beta chains below, sequenced in a study of response to subunit inactivated influenza vaccine (dated by TCRdb to 2017 to 2018). Library preparation was by RT-PCR. Sequencer: Illumina HiSeq 2500. In-frame beta chains were kept once TCRdb had trimmed the public reads at Q25 with fastp and called clones with MiXCR. When rows share a CDR3 protein, they turn into one entry using the most common DNA and genes. The sample yields more than 450,000 distinct CDR3 sequences; approximately 10% were counted once. The top ten constitute more than 9.5% of the sample. This same sample was also part of a study on T cells expressing NK-cell markers. Taken from the second paper: TCR beta cDNA libraries were made by 5'RACE template switching that added a universal primer site and unique molecular identifiers.

Sequencing was performed on PBMCs from blood, taken on the day of vaccination. The receptors stem from a middle-aged man who received an inactivated influenza vaccine. Donor details come from another sample of the same person, matched by shared clones.

In its sample, this clonotype was seen a few times. CDR3 protein: CASSYSSQGAAGELFF. In DNA, the CDR3 is TGTGCCAGCAGTTACTCTTCGCAGGGGGCCGCCGGGGAGCTGTTTTTT. The V call is TRBV6-5, the J call TRBJ2-2, with 8 nucleotides matching TRBD1. CDR1 MNHEY and CDR2 SVGAGI come from the germline V gene. This CDR3 is 16 amino acids long. Trimming at V came to 0 bases and at J to 6 bases, leaving 6 bases not matched to a gene.

This chain connects TRBV12-3 or TRBV12-4 to TRBJ1-1; 8 bases match TRBD1. The V gene end was trimmed by 6 bases and the J gene end by 5 bases; junction bases not matched to a gene: 11. The CDR3 loop spans 15 amino acids. DNA for the CDR3: TGTGCCAGCAGACCCTTCGGACAGGGAAGTACTGAAGCTTTCTTT. The encoded protein is CASRPFGQGSTEAFF.

The chain has TRBV5-1 and TRBJ1-1; D is perhaps TRBD1 (5 bases). The germline V gene encodes CDR1 SGHRS and CDR2 YFSETQ. The CDR3 has 14 amino acids. The V gene lost 5 bases and the J gene lost 1 base, with 12 bases spanning the gap. CDR3 region: CASRRDGGNTEAFF. The CDR3 coding sequence is TGCGCCAGCAGGCGGGACGGAGGGAACACTGAAGCTTTCTTT.

This clonotype was picked up a small number of times. The CDR3 DNA reads TGTGCCAGCAGTCTCACCGGGATCGCAGATACGCAGTATTTT. It codes for CASSLTGIADTQYF. The chain is built from TRBV28 and TRBJ2-3; TRBD2 might be the D (5 bases). This CDR3 is 14 amino acids long. Germline assignment: CDR1 MDHEN and CDR2 SYDVKM. V lost 5 bases, J lost 4 bases, and 13 bases lay in between. Full variable domain (rest looked up from reference TRBV28 and TRBJ2-3): DVKVTQSSRYLVKRTGEKVFLECVQDMDHENMFWYRQDPGLGLRLIYFSYDVKMKEKGDIPEGYSVSREKKERFSLILESASTNQTSMYLCASSLTGIADTQYFGPGTRLTVL.

There are a few counts of this clonotype. This chain connects TRBV12-3 or TRBV12-4 to TRBJ2-2; TRBD2 might be the D (5 bases). CDR3 length equals 15 residues. The V gene lost 3 bases and the J gene lost 6 bases, with 14 bases spanning the gap. The CDR3 region is CASSLLGLQAGELFF. The CDR3 DNA follows: TGTGCCAGCAGTTTGCTCGGACTCCAGGCCGGGGAGCTGTTTTTT.

This clonotype was seen at least ten times. V and J are TRBV4-2 and TRBJ2-5; the D gene is possibly TRBD2 (7 bases). Per the germline V gene, CDR1 is LGHNA and CDR2 is YNFKEQ. The CDR3 is made up of 19 amino acids. Trimming stripped 4 bases from V and 3 bases from J, with 27 bases between. As DNA, the CDR3 is TGTGCCAGCAGCCCCCATTCGGGGGGCCTCGGAACTAGCGAAGAGACCCAGTACTTC. Its protein product is CASSPHSGGLGTSEETQYF.

In this sample, this clonotype turned up a few times. The chain is built from TRBV27 and TRBJ2-3; tentatively, D is TRBD1 (5 bases). Trimming cost V 2 bases and J 3 bases, with 15 bases left between them. CDR1 is MNHEY and CDR2 is SMNVEV in the germline V gene (reference sequence). This CDR3 is 16 amino acids long. The CDR3 region is CASSLVGADGTDTQYF. The CDR3 DNA sequence: TGTGCCAGCAGTTTAGTAGGGGCAGATGGGACAGATACGCAGTATTTT.

This clonotype was seen a few times. The J gene is TRBJ2-5, the V gene TRBV12-5, with D tentatively TRBD1 (5 bases). The CDR3 runs to 10 residues. Trimming took 6 bases from V and 7 from J, leaving 6 bases between them. CDR1 is LGHNT, CDR2 FRNRAP, per germline. For the CDR3, the DNA is TGTGCTAGTGGAGGGGCGACCCAGTACTTC. Its translation is CASGGATQYF.

The chain joins TRBV21-1 to TRBJ1-1; the table calls TRBD1, which could not be checked here. TRBV21-1 is a known pseudogene. CDR3 size: 15 residues. CDR3 bases: TGTGCCAGCAGCAAAGTGAACAGGACGTGGACTGAAGCTTTCTTT. The encoded protein is CASSKVNRTWTEAFF.

The genes are TRBV7-3 and TRBJ2-1; the match to TRBD1 covers 8 bases. The CDR3 is 15 amino acids. Unmatched junction bases numbered 8, after V lost 6 bases and J lost 4 bases. Germline CDR1 is SGHTA and CDR2 is FQGTGA. This CDR3 is CASSPGTGHYNEQFF. CDR3 nucleotides: TGTGCCAGCAGTCCCGGGACAGGTCATTACAATGAGCAGTTCTTC.

This clonotype showed up many times. The V gene is TRBV28, the J gene TRBJ2-5; 9 bases align to TRBD1. CDR1 and CDR2 from the germline V gene are MDHEN and SYDVKM. The CDR3 consists of 15 residues. Trimming cost V 7 bases and J 5 bases; bases outside gene matches: 11. The CDR3 loop reads CASTEDRGIFETQYF. DNA of the CDR3: TGTGCCAGCACCGAGGACAGGGGTATTTTCGAGACCCAGTACTTC.

The chain's CDR3 is CSAVAGVEETQYF. CDR3 coding DNA: TGCAGTGCTGTAGCGGGGGTGGAAGAGACCCAGTACTTC. The V gene is TRBV20-1, the J gene TRBJ2-5; 9 positions agree with TRBD2. V was pared by 5 bases and J by 3 bases, with 4 bases of the junction left unmatched. CDR1 and CDR2 from the germline V gene are DFQATT and SNEGSKA (reference sequence). The CDR3 spans 13 residues.

This clonotype was seen a few times. V usage is TRBV6-5 and J usage is TRBJ2-5, with 10 bases that match TRBD2. The CDR3 has 16 amino acids. J lost 3 bases, V lost 0 bases, and 4 bases had no gene match. Germline CDR1 is MNHEY and CDR2 is SVGAGI. This CDR3 is CASSYSILAGEETQYF. The CDR3 DNA reads TGTGCCAGCAGTTACTCGATCCTAGCGGGAGAAGAGACCCAGTACTTC.

This clonotype was counted only a few times. This chain connects TRBV6-2 or TRBV6-3 to TRBJ1-6, with TRBD1 as a possible D gene (6 bases). The CDR3 has 14 amino acids. Germline-derived CDR1 and CDR2 are MNHEY and SVGEGT. V was clipped by 2 bases and J by 10 bases, with 12 bases between them. The CDR3 sequence: CASSYASGESPLHF. CDR3 bases: TGTGCCAGCAGTTACGCTTCAGGGGAGTCACCCCTCCACTTT.

V gene TRBV20-1 combines with J gene TRBJ2-7; 14 positions match TRBD2. This CDR3 has 16 residues. Germline CDR1 is DFQATT and CDR2 is SNEGSKA (reference sequence). The V gene end was trimmed by 4 bases and the J gene end by 0 bases; junction bases not matched to a gene: 5. CDR3 coding DNA: TGCAGTGCTATGAGGACTAGCGGGAGGAACTCCTACGAGCAGTACTTC. It specifies CSAMRTSGRNSYEQYF.

The CDR3 sequence is CASSYSRRGITNTGELFF. The CDR3, as DNA: TGTGCCAGCAGTTACTCGAGGAGGGGGATCACGAACACCGGGGAGCTGTTTTTT. The chain uses TRBV6-2 or TRBV6-3 and TRBJ2-2; the D call may be TRBD1 or TRBD2 (6 bases each). Germline V CDR1 and CDR2: MNHEY, SVGEGT. V shed 0 bases and J shed 0 bases, with 14 bases lying between them. This CDR3 has 18 residues.

The sample holds a few counts of this clonotype. The chain employs TRBV18 and TRBJ1-1; the match to TRBD1 covers 8 bases. V dropped 1 base and J dropped 11; count of bases not matched to a gene: 6. The CDR3 runs 13 residues. Germline V lookup: CDR1 KGHSH, CDR2 LQKENI. CDR3 amino acids: CASSPRGDRFAFF. CDR3 in DNA: TGTGCCAGCTCACCACGGGGGGACAGGTTTGCTTTCTTT.

This clonotype was recorded a few times. V gene TRBV4-3 combines with J gene TRBJ2-1; D gene ambiguous. The CDR3 contains 13 residues. Trimming cost V 2 bases and J 8 bases, with 10 bases left between them. Germline V gene lookup returns CDR1 LGHNA and CDR2 YSLEER. CDR3 loop: CASSQHGPDEQFF. CDR3 DNA sequence: TGCGCCAGCAGCCAACACGGACCCGATGAGCAGTTCTTC.

This clonotype was found many times. The V gene is TRBV12-3 or TRBV12-4, the J gene TRBJ1-2, with 7 bases aligning to TRBD1. The J segment lost 3 bases and the V segment lost 5 bases, leaving 9 bases of the junction unmatched. The CDR3 contains 15 residues. For the CDR3, the DNA is TGTGCCAGCAGTCCAAGACAGGGTGCTGACTATGGCTACACCTTC. As protein: CASSPRQGADYGYTF.

About this clonotype: The junction differs from germline at one of its ends, possibly a read error. The rearrangement joins TRBV29-1 to TRBJ2-7; a weak D match, TRBD2 (7 bases). The CDR3 is 17 amino acids. CDR1 and CDR2 from the germline V gene are SQVTM and ANQGSEA. CDR3 bases: TGCAGCGTTGAAGCTCGAGAGGGGGAGGGCGTATTGTACGAGCAGTATTTC. Protein sequence: CSVEAREGEGVLYEQYF.

There are a few counts of this clonotype. The rearrangement uses TRBV11-2 and TRBJ2-1; 9 bases map to TRBD2. Germline V gene lookup returns CDR1 SGHAT and CDR2 FQNNGV. The CDR3 length is 15 residues. The V gene end was trimmed by 3 bases and the J gene end by 3 bases; junction bases not matched to a gene: 3. The CDR3 nucleotides are TGTGCCAGCAGCTTTCTAGCGGGGAACTACAATGAGCAGTTCTTC. Translated: CASSFLAGNYNEQFF.

This rearrangement joins TRBV6-1 to TRBJ2-7, with 8 bases aligning to TRBD2. The CDR3 is 14 residues long. Per the germline V gene, CDR1 is MNHNS and CDR2 is SASEGT. Germline trimming cut 6 bases from V and 0 bases from J; bases unmatched to any gene: 4. The CDR3 coding sequence is TGTGCCAGCAGGATAGCGGGAAGCTCCTACGAGCAGTACTTC. The encoded protein is CASRIAGSSYEQYF.

J is TRBJ2-1 and V is TRBV19, with TRBD2 as a possible D gene (5 bases). Germline CDR1 reads LNHDA; CDR2 reads SQIVND (reference sequence). The CDR3 is 16 residues long. Trimming removed 2 bases at V and 0 bases at J, with 11 bases between. CDR3 loop: CASSILDWSSYNEQFF. The CDR3 DNA reads TGTGCCAGTAGTATATTGGACTGGAGCTCCTACAATGAGCAGTTCTTC.

This clonotype was seen a handful of times. The chain recombines TRBV7-9 with TRBJ2-1, with 9 bases lining up with TRBD2. The CDR3 sequence is 13 residues long. J was trimmed by 8 bases and V by 3 bases; bases with no gene match: 2. CDR1 and CDR2 from the germline V gene are SEHNR and FQNEAQ (reference sequence). The CDR3 DNA reads as TGTGCCAGCAGCTTGGGGACTAGCTATGAGCAGTTCTTC. Its protein is CASSLGTSYEQFF.

This clonotype was detected many times. V gene TRBV12-3 or TRBV12-4 combines with J gene TRBJ2-2, with 8 positions matching TRBD1. V trimming: 2 bases; J trimming: 6 bases; junction bases outside the gene matches: 5. This CDR3 has 15 residues. CDR3 sequence: CASSLRQGAAGELFF. The CDR3 nucleotides are TGTGCCAGCAGTTTAAGGCAGGGGGCTGCCGGGGAGCTGTTTTTT.

A remark on this clonotype: This could be a read error, since a much larger clone is one nucleotide away. This chain joins TRBV12-3 or TRBV12-4 and TRBJ2-1; 11 nucleotides match TRBD1. The CDR3 loop spans 15 amino acids. In DNA, the CDR3 is TGTGCCGGCAGTTCCGGGACAGGGGGATACAATGAGCAGTTCTTC. It encodes CAGSSGTGGYNEQFF.